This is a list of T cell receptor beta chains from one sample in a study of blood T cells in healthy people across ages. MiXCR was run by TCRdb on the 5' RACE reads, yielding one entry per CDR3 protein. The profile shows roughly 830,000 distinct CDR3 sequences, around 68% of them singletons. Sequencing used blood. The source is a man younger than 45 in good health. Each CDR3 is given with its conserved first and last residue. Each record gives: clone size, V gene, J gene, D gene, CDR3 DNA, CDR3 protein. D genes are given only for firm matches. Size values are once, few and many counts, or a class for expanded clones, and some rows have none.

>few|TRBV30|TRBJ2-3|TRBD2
TGTGCCACGGCCGAACTAGCGGTAGGGGATACGCAGTATTTT
CATAELAVGDTQYF
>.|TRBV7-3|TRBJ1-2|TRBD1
TGTGCCAGCAGCTACGCGGGACAGTCTAGCTACACCTTC
CASSYAGQSSYTF
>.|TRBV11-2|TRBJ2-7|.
TGTGCCAGCAGCCCCTTTCGGGTCTGGGCCGGCGAGCAGTACTTC
CASSPFRVWAGEQYF
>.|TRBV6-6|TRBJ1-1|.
TGTGCCGCTCCCCGCTGGGCAGGCAGCGACACTGAAGCTTTCTTT
CAAPRWAGSDTEAFF
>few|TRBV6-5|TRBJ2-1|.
TGTGCCAGCAGACCTCGACAGGTTACTTACAATGAGCAGTTCTTC
CASRPRQVTYNEQFF
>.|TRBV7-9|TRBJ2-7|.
TGTGCCAGCAGCTCCGGGCAGTACGACTACGAGCAGTACTTC
CASSSGQYDYEQYF
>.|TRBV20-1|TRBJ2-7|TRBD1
TGCAGAGCGCCGACAGGGCCCTACGAGCAGTACTTC
CRAPTGPYEQYF
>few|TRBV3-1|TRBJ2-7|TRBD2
TGTGCCAGCAGCCGAGGCGGGAGCCTCTACGAGCAGTACTTC
CASSRGGSLYEQYF
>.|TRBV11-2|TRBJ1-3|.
TGTGCCAGCAGCTCGGGAGTGGGAAACACCATATATTTT
CASSSGVGNTIYF
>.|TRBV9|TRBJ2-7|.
TGTGCCAGCAGCGTAGCGGAAGCGTTTGAGCAGTACTTC
CASSVAEAFEQYF